This TCR beta chain was profiled in a study of shared T cell receptors in the human thymus. The CDR3 contains 20 residues. Trimming removed 2 bases from V and 0 bases from J; junction bases left unmatched: 15. Germline assignment: CDR1 PRHDT and CDR2 FYEKMQ (reference sequence). TCRdb's copy holds only in-frame clones and misses some; the assay was immunoSEQ multiplex PCR. Here the sample spans hundreds of thousands of clones, 87% being singletons. Separately, the same data were catalogued under a study of human thymus T cells. That study reports: Gene usage for V and J segments appeared biased in thymic and blood repertoires.

This receptor was identified in a boy in the first two years of life with a congenital heart defect. Sequenced material: thymocytes. This chain links TRBV13 with TRBJ1-5, with 8 bases lining up with TRBD1. The DNA for the CDR3 is TGTGCCAGCAGCTTAATCGCAGGGGCAGGGGGCGGTTATAGCAATCAGCCCCAGCATTTT. Its protein product is CASSLIAGAGGGYSNQPQHF. Complete variable domain (other parts from reference TRBV13 and TRBJ1-5): AAGVIQSPRHLIKEKRETATLKCYPIPRHDTVYWYQQGPGQDPQFLISFYEKMQSDKGSIPDRFSAQQFSDYHSELNMSSLELGDSALYFCASSLIAGAGGGYSNQPQHFGDGTRLSIL.